The next 12 T cell receptor beta chains were all read from a single sample in a study of blood T cell repertoires in COVID-19. Sequencing used immunoSEQ multiplex PCR; TCRdb keeps in-frame clones, though not all of them. The sample carries 150,000 or so clones, 85% to 90% recorded once. Sequencing was done on a sample of peripheral blood. The receptors were gathered from a man aged 80 or over with acute or convalescent COVID-19.

The chain carries TRBV5-1 and TRBJ2-2; the D gene is possibly TRBD2 (5 bases). The length of the CDR3 is 13 residues. In germline, CDR1 is SGHRS, CDR2 YFSETQ. V shed 0 bases and J shed 7 bases, with 7 bases lying between them. In nucleotides, the CDR3 is TGCGCCAGCAGCTTGGCCGGGGACGGGGAGCTGTTTTTT. This gives the protein CASSLAGDGELFF.

The V call is TRBV3-1 (or the pseudogene TRBV3-2), the J call TRBJ1-5; perhaps TRBD1 as D (5 bases). This CDR3 region has 13 residues. The germline gives CDR1 LGHDT, CDR2 YNNKEL (reference sequence). V was cut by 1 base and J by 15 bases, with 16 bases left in between. Here the CDR3 reads CASSQAVNRRVHF. The DNA for the CDR3 is TGTGCCAGCAGCCAAGCGGTGAACAGGAGGGTGCATTTT.

The chain employs TRBV5-1 and TRBJ2-7; 10 bases match TRBD1. CDR3 length: 15 amino acids. The ends lost 2 bases at V and 6 bases at J; junction bases unmatched: 8. Germline V gene sequence: CDR1 SGHRS, CDR2 YFSETQ. In DNA form, the CDR3 reads TGCGCCAGCAGCTTCGGGACAGGGGACATTGGCGAGCAGTACTTC. This encodes CASSFGTGDIGEQYF. The full variable domain, completed using reference TRBV5-1 and TRBJ2-7, is KAGVTQTPRYLIKTRGQQVTLSCSPISGHRSVSWYQQTPGQGLQFLFEYFSETQRNKGNFPGRFSGRQFSNSRSEMNVSTLELGDSALYLCASSFGTGDIGEQYFGPGTRLTVT.

This chain connects TRBV24-1 to TRBJ1-5, with 7 bases lining up with TRBD1. The CDR3 extends over 19 amino acids. Germline trimming cut 5 bases from V and 0 bases from J; bases unmatched to any gene: 15. Germline CDR1 and CDR2: KGHDR and SFDVKD. The CDR3 nucleotides read TGTGCCACCAGTGTTTTCCGGGACAGCTACTTTTTTAGCAATCAGCCCCAGCATTTT. This gives the protein CATSVFRDSYFFSNQPQHF.

The chain links TRBV18 to TRBJ2-2; the D gene is possibly TRBD2 (6 bases). The CDR3 extends over 16 amino acids. CDR1 and CDR2 from the germline V gene are KGHSH and LQKENI. Trimming pared 1 base from V and 7 bases from J, leaving 16 bases between. CDR3 DNA sequence: TGTGCCAGCTCACCACAGTCGCGGACTACCAACGGGGAGCTGTTTTTT. It codes for CASSPQSRTTNGELFF.

The chain recombines TRBV6-6 with TRBJ2-1; 10 bases are a match to TRBD1. The CDR3 loop spans 15 amino acids. Germline V gene data show CDR1 as MNHNY and CDR2 as SVGAGI (reference sequence). Trimming cost V 6 bases and J 5 bases; bases outside gene matches: 7. For the CDR3, the DNA is TGTGCCAGCAGGCAACCGGGACAGGGGAACAATGAGCAGTTCTTC. It codes for CASRQPGQGNNEQFF.

This chain uses TRBV18 with TRBJ1-1; 7 bases align to TRBD1. The CDR3 runs 13 residues. V trimming: 6 bases; J trimming: 5 bases; junction bases outside the gene matches: 6. The germline V gene encodes CDR1 KGHSH and CDR2 LQKENI. CDR3 residues: CASSGAGGTEAFF. The CDR3 coding sequence is TGTGCCAGCTCTGGAGCAGGGGGTACTGAAGCTTTCTTT.

The chain joins TRBV27 to TRBJ1-3; 8 bases map to TRBD1. In germline, CDR1 is MNHEY, CDR2 SMNVEV (reference sequence). There are 14 residues in the CDR3. Trimming removed 6 bases from V and 3 bases from J; junction bases left unmatched: 4. The DNA of the CDR3 is TGTGCCAGCAGCCCCGACAGGGGTGGAAACACCATATATTTT. Encoded protein: CASSPDRGGNTIYF.

V is TRBV5-1 and J is TRBJ2-7; 7 bases line up with TRBD1. Losses at the gene ends were 3 bases for V and 3 bases for J; bases not matched to a gene: 3. Looked up from germline, CDR1 is SGHRS and CDR2 is YFSETQ. The CDR3 has 13 residues. The CDR3 DNA follows: TGCGCCAGCAGCTCGGACAGGAACTACGAGCAGTACTTC. Translation gives CASSSDRNYEQYF.

The genes are TRBV11-2 and TRBJ1-2; the D gene is possibly TRBD1 (6 bases). Germline CDR1 SGHAT, CDR2 FQNNGV. V lost 3 bases and J 7 bases, leaving 9 bases between the germline ends. There are 12 residues in the CDR3. The CDR3 protein is CASSFGRGGYTF. The CDR3 coding sequence is TGTGCCAGCAGCTTTGGCAGGGGTGGCTACACCTTC.

The chain uses TRBV5-8 and TRBJ1-2, with D possibly matching TRBD1 (6 bases). The V gene's germline CDR1 is SGHTS and CDR2 YDEGEE. V was trimmed by 2 bases and J by 0 bases, leaving 11 bases between them. The CDR3 is made up of 15 amino acids. CDR3 region: CASSFRTVANYGYTF. CDR3 nucleotides: TGTGCCAGCAGCTTCCGGACAGTAGCTAACTATGGCTACACCTTC.

This rearrangement joins TRBV3-1 (or the pseudogene TRBV3-2) to TRBJ2-7; D is perhaps TRBD2 (5 bases). The CDR3 runs to 17 residues. Germline CDR1 LGHDT, CDR2 YNNKEL (reference sequence). V lost 1 base and J 2 bases, leaving 18 bases between the germline ends. The CDR3 spells CASSQVRGSNVPYEQYF. The CDR3 nucleotides read TGTGCCAGCAGCCAAGTGCGTGGGAGTAATGTCCCCTACGAGCAGTACTTC.